Each of the 25 T cell receptor beta chains below was sequenced from the same sample in a study of CD4+ T cells in melanoma. TCRdb's table, derived via immunoSEQ multiplex PCR, lists solely in-frame clones and lacks some. Of tens of thousands of clones detected, over 60% appear once; the ten largest clones hold about 5%. Sample: tumor tissue. These receptor sequences come from a human donor with melanoma.

By its share, this clone is medium-sized (0.01 to 0.1%). V and J are TRBV7-6 and TRBJ1-1; 7 bases are a match to TRBD1. The V segment lost 4 bases and the J segment 5 bases; nucleotides outside the gene matches: 7. Germline lookup yields CDR1 SGHVS and CDR2 FNYEAQ. The CDR3 is made up of 14 amino acids. The CDR3 coding sequence is TGTGCCAGCAGCTCCGGGACAGAAGGAACTGAAGCTTTCTTT. Translation gives CASSSGTEGTEAFF.

Points on this clone: Compared with germline, one end of the junction differs, possibly owing to a read error. CDR3 in DNA: TGTGCCATCAGTCGGGACAGGGCCCCTGAGCAGTTCTTC. Its protein is CAISRDRAPEQFF. This chain links TRBV6-6 with TRBJ2-1; 9 nucleotides line up with TRBD1. The germline V gene has CDR1 MNHNY and CDR2 SVGAGI (reference sequence). CDR3 length equals 13 residues.

This clone was observed a few times. CDR3 residues: CASSPPRGKLFF. As DNA, the CDR3 is TGTGCCAGCAGTCCTCCCCGGGGAAAACTGTTTTTT. The chain couples TRBV28 to TRBJ1-4; D is unclear. CDR3 size: 12 residues. The germline V and J ends were trimmed by 5 bases and 10 bases, with 11 bases remaining between them. Germline CDR1 is MDHEN and CDR2 is SYDVKM. The full variable domain, in which reference TRBV28 and TRBJ1-4 provide the parts outside the CDR3, is DVKVTQSSRYLVKRTGEKVFLECVQDMDHENMFWYRQDPGLGLRLIYFSYDVKMKEKGDIPEGYSVSREKKERFSLILESASTNQTSMYLCASSPPRGKLFFGSGTQLSVL.

This chain connects TRBV6-5 to TRBJ2-1; unclear D gene. This CDR3 has 10 amino acids. V was clipped by 8 bases and J by 7 bases, with 6 bases between them. Germline CDR1 MNHEY, CDR2 SVGAGI. The DNA of the CDR3 is TGTGCCAGCTCCAGAAATGAGCAGTTCTTC. Its translation: CASSRNEQFF.

The rearrangement links TRBV5-5 to TRBJ1-1; D is possibly TRBD1 (6 bases). The V gene lost 2 bases and the J gene lost 6 bases, with 14 bases spanning the gap. CDR1 and CDR2 (germline): SGHKS, YYEKEE (reference sequence). The CDR3 sequence is 14 residues long. The CDR3, as DNA: TGTGCCAGCAGCTTATTGGCAGGGGCTCCTGAAGCTTTCTTT. Its protein is CASSLLAGAPEAFF.

The CDR3 loop is CASSPGQGGFLEAFF. Written as DNA, the CDR3 is TGTGCCAGCAGCCCAGGACAGGGAGGCTTTCTTGAAGCTTTCTTT. The chain is built from TRBV7-9 and TRBJ1-1; the match to TRBD1 covers 8 bases. CDR3 size: 15 residues. V lost 5 bases and J lost 7; bases outside the gene matches: 12. Looked up from germline, CDR1 is SEHNR and CDR2 is FQNEAQ (reference sequence).

J is TRBJ2-1 and V is TRBV7-2; 11 positions agree with TRBD2. CDR3 length: 14 residues. Germline values: CDR1 SGHTA, CDR2 FQGNSA. V shed 3 bases, J shed 7 bases, and the junction held 2 bases outside the gene matches. CDR3 nucleotides: TGTGCCAGCAGCTTGGGACTAGCGGATAATGAGCAGTTCTTC. This sequence encodes CASSLGLADNEQFF. Full variable domain (outside the CDR3, taken from reference TRBV7-2 and TRBJ2-1): GAGVSQSPSNKVTEKGKDVELRCDPISGHTALYWYRQSLGQGLEFLIYFQGNSAPDKSGLPSDRFSAERTGGSVSTLTIQRTQQEDSAVYLCASSLGLADNEQFFGPGTRLTVL.

The chain recombines TRBV5-1 with TRBJ1-1, with a possible D match to TRBD1 (6 bases). This CDR3 has 14 residues. The germline CDR1 and CDR2 sequences are SGHRS and YFSETQ. V was trimmed by 5 bases and J by 1 base, leaving 12 bases between them. As DNA, the CDR3 is TGCGCCAGCAGTTGGCAGGGGACGAACACTGAAGCTTTCTTT. Translating it yields CASSWQGTNTEAFF.

The rearrangement links TRBV4-1 to TRBJ2-1, with TRBD1 identical over 10 bases. Germline CDR1 reads MGHRA; CDR2 reads YSYEKL. CDR3 length: 18 amino acids. Trimming at V came to 3 bases and at J to 3 bases, leaving 11 bases not matched to a gene. The CDR3 protein is CASSQDPRDRGGYNEQFF. CDR3 bases: TGCGCCAGCAGCCAGGACCCCAGGGACAGGGGCGGCTACAATGAGCAGTTCTTC.

This clone was recorded a few times. Sequence at one end of the junction differs from germline and may be a read error. The rearrangement joins TRBV7-7 to TRBJ2-2; tentatively, D is TRBD1 or TRBD2 (5 bases each). In germline, CDR1 is SSHAT, CDR2 FNYEAQ (reference sequence). This CDR3 has 12 residues. CDR3 loop: CASSLGAGELFF. DNA of the CDR3: TGTGCTAGCAGCTTGGGGGCCGGGGAGCTGTTTTTT.

This chain connects TRBV6-5 to TRBJ2-6; unclear D gene. The germline gives CDR1 MNHEY, CDR2 SVGAGI. V dropped 8 bases and J dropped 0 bases, with 5 bases sitting between them. CDR3 length equals 13 residues. The CDR3 bases are TGTGCCAGCTCGTCCTCTGGGGCCAACGTCCTGACTTTC. It codes for CASSSSGANVLTF.

This clone was recorded at least ten times. The chain has TRBV13 and TRBJ2-3, with 7 bases that match TRBD1. The CDR3 has 17 amino acids. The J segment lost 0 bases and the V segment lost 1 base, leaving 7 bases of the junction unmatched. Per the germline V gene, CDR1 is PRHDT and CDR2 is FYEKMQ (reference sequence). The CDR3 nucleotides are TGTGCCAGCAGCTTAGTAGCCGGACAGGATAGCACAGATACGCAGTATTTT. Encoded protein: CASSLVAGQDSTDTQYF. Full variable domain (remainder filled in from reference TRBV13 and TRBJ2-3): AAGVIQSPRHLIKEKRETATLKCYPIPRHDTVYWYQQGPGQDPQFLISFYEKMQSDKGSIPDRFSAQQFSDYHSELNMSSLELGDSALYFCASSLVAGQDSTDTQYFGPGTRLTVL.

Only a few counts were recorded for this clone. CDR3 sequence (DNA): TGTGCCAGCAGCTTGACCGATAACTATGGCTACACCTTC. It encodes CASSLTDNYGYTF. The rearrangement links TRBV6-6 to TRBJ1-2; D gene uncertain. The germline gives CDR1 MNHNY, CDR2 SVGAGI (reference sequence). Trimming removed 6 bases from V and 1 base from J, with 9 bases in between. The CDR3 is 13 amino acids.

This chain links TRBV6-4 with TRBJ2-6, with D uncertain. This CDR3 contains 14 residues. CDR1 and CDR2 (germline): MRHNA, SNTAGT. V gave up 4 bases and J gave up 1 base, with 5 bases separating them. CDR3 DNA sequence: TGTGCCAGCAGTGGGGGATCTGGGGCCAACGTCCTGACTTTC. As protein: CASSGGSGANVLTF.

This sequence joins TRBV10-3 and TRBJ1-1, with unresolved D. The CDR3 totals 14 residues. Germline V gene data show CDR1 as ENHRY and CDR2 as SYGVKD. V lost 3 bases and J 4 bases, leaving 12 bases between the germline ends. The CDR3 sequence: CAISDPYSGTEAFF. CDR3 coding DNA: TGTGCCATCAGTGACCCTTACTCGGGCACTGAAGCTTTCTTT.

The chain recombines TRBV5-6 with TRBJ2-5; 7 bases map to TRBD1. The DNA matches TRBJ2-7 better at its end, which makes the J call doubtful. CDR1 is SGHDT, CDR2 YYEEEE, per germline. The CDR3 loop spans 14 amino acids. The CDR3 sequence is CASSPTGTSYEQYF. The CDR3 DNA is TGTGCCAGCAGCCCGACAGGGACCTCCTACGAGCAGTACTTC.

This clone qualifies as medium-sized. This chain uses TRBV27 with TRBJ2-7, with 7 bases matching TRBD1. From germline, CDR1 is MNHEY and CDR2 SMNVEV (reference sequence). The CDR3 loop spans 14 amino acids. Unmatched junction bases numbered 7, after V lost 2 bases and J lost 6 bases. CDR3 in amino acids: CASSLTGDPSEQYF. In DNA, the CDR3 is TGTGCCAGCAGTTTAACAGGGGACCCCTCCGAGCAGTACTTC.

The CDR3, as DNA: TGTGCCAGCAGCCCAGATCGGGGACCGTTCGGTGGCTACACCTTC. Its translation: CASSPDRGPFGGYTF. The gene calls are TRBV7-3 and TRBJ1-2, with D perhaps TRBD1 (5 bases). Trimming took off 5 bases at V and 7 bases at J, with 20 bases between the two ends. Germline V gene lookup returns CDR1 SGHTA and CDR2 FQGTGA. CDR3 length equals 15 residues.

This clone came up once. The V call is TRBV2, the J call TRBJ2-7, with D maybe TRBD1 (5 bases). CDR3 length: 15 residues. Trimming stripped 2 bases from V and 2 bases from J, with 13 bases between. CDR1 is SNHLY, CDR2 FYNNEI, per germline. The DNA of the CDR3 is TGTGCCAGCAGTGAAAGTGTCTCGGACACCTACGAGCAGTACTTC. Amino acids: CASSESVSDTYEQYF.

In its sample, this clone was seen once. The rearrangement uses TRBV15 and TRBJ2-6; D is unclear. The germline V gene has CDR1 LNHNV and CDR2 YYDKDF (reference sequence). This CDR3 has 16 residues. V was clipped by 2 bases and J by 0 bases, with 8 bases between them. This CDR3 reads CATSRTGSSGANVLTF. The CDR3 DNA is TGTGCCACCAGCAGAACTGGAAGCTCTGGGGCCAACGTCCTGACTTTC.

The chain has TRBV5-4 and TRBJ1-4; D is perhaps TRBD1 (5 bases). The CDR3 runs 16 residues. V was trimmed by 0 bases and J by 5 bases, leaving 14 bases between them. The V gene's germline CDR1 is SGHNT and CDR2 YYREEE (reference sequence). The CDR3 nucleotides read TGTGCCAGCAGCTTGGGGCAGGGAAAGGGGAATGAAAAACTGTTTTTT. It encodes CASSLGQGKGNEKLFF.

CDR3 sequence: CASSGGGDEQYF. The CDR3 DNA is TGTGCCAGCAGCGGGGGCGGGGACGAGCAGTACTTC. The V call is TRBV5-4, the J call TRBJ2-7; the D call may be TRBD1 or TRBD2 (6 bases each). Trimming took off 4 bases at V and 5 bases at J, with 10 bases between the two ends. This CDR3 comprises 12 residues. CDR1 SGHNT and CDR2 YYREEE come from the germline V gene (reference sequence).

The chain carries TRBV25-1 and TRBJ1-1, with D perhaps TRBD1 (5 bases). Trimming left V 6 bases short and J 1 base short, with 18 bases between. The germline V gene encodes CDR1 MGHDK and CDR2 SYGVNS. This CDR3 comprises 16 residues. The CDR3 DNA reads as TGTGCCAGCAGGGGACCGTCCAGAGGTGGGAACACTGAAGCTTTCTTT. Amino acids: CASRGPSRGGNTEAFF.

The chain is built from TRBV10-3 and TRBJ1-1; D not certain. V was shortened by 6 bases and J by 2 bases, with 7 bases between the two germline ends. Per the germline V gene, CDR1 is ENHRY and CDR2 is SYGVKD. This CDR3 has 12 amino acids. CDR3 region: CAIRHSNTEAFF. The CDR3 nucleotides read TGTGCCATCAGGCACTCCAACACTGAAGCTTTCTTT.

The chain recombines TRBV6-1 with TRBJ2-1; D not resolved. Trimming took 7 bases from V and 1 from J, leaving 5 bases between them. The CDR3 length is 12 residues. The germline V gene encodes CDR1 MNHNS and CDR2 SASEGT. Written as DNA, the CDR3 is TGTGCCAGCATTCGGTCCTACAATGAGCAGTTCTTC. Translated, it gives CASIRSYNEQFF.